Listed below are T cell receptor beta chains from one sample, sequenced in a study of neoadjuvant anti-PD-1 for oral cavity cancer. Profiling relied on immunoSEQ multiplex PCR, and the TCRdb table lists in-frame clones only, not all of them. The top ten hold around 17% of the sample, which has tens of thousands of clones, about 30% seen once. This sample comprised tumor tissue, obtained after nivolumab (anti-PD-1) treatment. These receptors were collected from a person aged 35 to 85 with oral cavity squamous cell carcinoma. Both conserved end residues are part of each CDR3. The order of the fields is clone size, V gene, J gene, D gene, CDR3 protein, CDR3 DNA. The D gene is left open where the match is weak. The listing skips clone size in some rows; elsewhere it reads once, few, many or a size class.

>few|TRBV19|TRBJ1-2|TRBD1
CASSFLQGASENYGYTF
TGTGCCAGTAGTTTTTTACAGGGGGCATCCGAAAACTATGGCTACACCTTC
>few|TRBV20-1|TRBJ1-1|NA
CSAKKNTEAFF
TGCAGTGCTAAGAAGAACACTGAAGCTTTCTTT
>few|TRBV19|TRBJ1-5|TRBD1
CASSTGTAQPQHF
TGTGCCAGTAGTACCGGGACAGCTCAGCCCCAGCATTTT
>NA|TRBV28|TRBJ2-2|NA
CASSLVGRAVTGELFF
TGTGCCAGTAGTTTGGTGGGACGGGCGGTCACGGGGGAGCTGTTTTTT
>few|TRBV7-6|TRBJ1-2|NA
CASSQRGDGYTF
TGTGCCAGCAGCCAACGGGGGGATGGCTACACCTTC
>NA|TRBV6-4|TRBJ2-2|TRBD1
CASSRDSYTGELFF
TGTGCCAGCAGCAGGGACAGTTACACCGGGGAGCTGTTTTTT
>NA|TRBV7-9|TRBJ2-7|TRBD2
CASSRGTTAYEQYF
TGTGCCAGCAGCAGAGGGACTACCGCCTACGAGCAGTACTTC
>NA|TRBV5-6|TRBJ2-1|NA
CASSLELYNEQFF
TGTGCCAGCAGCTTGGAACTGTACAATGAGCAGTTCTTC
>NA|TRBV7-9|TRBJ1-2|NA
CASSPGGGPNYGYTF
TGTGCCAGCAGCCCCGGGGGGGGTCCTAACTATGGCTACACCTTC
>NA|TRBV7-9|TRBJ1-2|NA
CASSLGGNYGYTF
TGTGCCAGCAGCTTAGGGGGGAACTATGGCTACACCTTC
>many|TRBV30|TRBJ1-1|NA
CAWSVLGGTEAFF
TGTGCCTGGAGTGTACTCGGCGGCACTGAAGCTTTCTTT
>NA|TRBV6-1|TRBJ1-3|NA
CAGTTGSSGNTIYF
TGTGCCGGAACAACAGGGAGCTCTGGAAACACCATATATTTT
>NA|TRBV7-6|TRBJ1-4|TRBD1
CASSLRTGREKLFF
TGTGCCAGCAGCTTGAGGACAGGGCGTGAAAAACTGTTTTTT
>NA|TRBV30|TRBJ1-1|NA
CAWDYREGTEAFF
TGTGCCTGGGACTACAGGGAAGGGACTGAAGCTTTCTTT
>NA|TRBV6-4|TRBJ1-5|NA
CAGTEGESNQPQHF
TGTGCCGGTACGGAGGGGGAGAGCAATCAGCCCCAGCATTTT
>NA|TRBV4-1|TRBJ1-3|NA
CASSLQGSGNTIYF
TGCGCCAGCAGCCTCCAGGGCTCTGGAAACACCATATATTTT
>few|TRBV5-5|TRBJ2-5|NA
CASRRDSAGETQYF
TGTGCCAGCAGGAGGGACTCGGCAGGAGAGACCCAGTACTTC
>few|TRBV9|TRBJ2-1|TRBD1
CASSVGGGQASRQFF
TGTGCCAGCAGCGTAGGAGGGGGACAGGCGAGCCGGCAGTTCTTC
>NA|TRBV5-1|TRBJ1-3|TRBD1
CASSRGTAEDTIYF
TGCGCCAGCAGCCGAGGGACAGCCGAGGACACCATATATTTT
>NA|TRBV30|TRBJ2-1|NA
CAWTFVDRYNEQFF
TGTGCCTGGACGTTTGTGGACCGATACAATGAGCAGTTCTTC
>NA|TRBV19|TRBJ1-2|NA
CASSIPDKRYGYTF
TGTGCCAGTAGTATCCCTGACAAGCGCTATGGCTACACCTTC
>NA|TRBV7-9|TRBJ2-7|NA
CASSLAYGVTYEQYF
TGTGCCAGCAGCTTAGCCTACGGAGTTACCTACGAGCAGTACTTC
>NA|TRBV5-1|TRBJ2-2|NA
CASSLRPGMSANTGELFF
TGCGCCAGCAGCTTGAGACCGGGGATGTCGGCGAACACCGGGGAGCTGTTTTTT
>NA|TRBV5-1|TRBJ2-7|NA
CASSLGSGSYEQYF
TGCGCCAGCAGCTTGGGTTCGGGCTCCTACGAGCAGTACTTC
>NA|TRBV27|TRBJ2-7|TRBD1
CASRTDRRFYEQYF
TGTGCCAGCAGAACGGACAGGCGATTCTACGAGCAGTACTTC
>NA|TRBV19|TRBJ1-2|NA
CASSVLPPGSYTF
TGTGCCAGTAGTGTCCTCCCCCCGGGATCTTACACCTTC
>NA|TRBV6-1|TRBJ2-5|TRBD1
CASRRTGGETQYF
TGTGCCAGCAGGAGGACAGGGGGAGAGACCCAGTACTTC
>few|TRBV7-3|TRBJ2-5|TRBD1
CASSQIHGQGIETQYF
TGTGCCAGCAGCCAAATTCATGGACAGGGAATAGAGACCCAGTACTTC
>NA|TRBV11-3|TRBJ1-1|TRBD1
CASSSGGRTEAFF
TGTGCCAGCAGCTCAGGGGGTCGGACTGAAGCTTTCTTT
>NA|TRBV5-4|TRBJ2-3|TRBD1
CASSLPGQGRDTQYF
TGTGCCAGCAGCTTACCGGGACAGGGAAGGGATACGCAGTATTTT
>NA|TRBV7-8|TRBJ2-1|TRBD2
CASSPGWLAGGTQFF
TGTGCCAGCAGCCCGGGCTGGCTAGCGGGGGGAACGCAGTTCTTC
>few|TRBV18|TRBJ1-1|NA
CASSPQAGEAFF
TGTGCCAGCTCACCCCAGGCGGGTGAAGCTTTCTTT